This T cell receptor beta chain emerged from a study of blood T cell repertoires in COVID-19. In the study overall: The study drew acute and convalescent COVID-19 samples from the United States, Italy and Spain. T cells, B-cell-depleted T cells, or PBMCs supplied cDNA or gDNA.

The V gene end was trimmed by 0 bases and the J gene end by 2 bases; junction bases not matched to a gene: 12. CDR1 SGHRS and CDR2 YFSETQ come from the germline V gene. This CDR3 comprises 18 residues. Methods used by the authors: By means of reference gene primer amplification, nucleated cell counts were estimated. The repertoire was sequenced with immunoSEQ multiplex PCR; TCRdb's copy has only in-frame clones and lacks some. From that table come the V and J calls and clone size; the DNA was used to work out D and trimming. Here the sample spans 200,000 to 250,000 clones, about 91% being singletons.

This rearrangement joins TRBV5-1 to TRBJ2-5; 8 nucleotides align to TRBD2. The origin of this receptor is a man aged 18 to 29 with active or convalescent COVID-19. The sequenced material came from peripheral blood. The CDR3 protein is CASSLGVGRGNFQETQYF. The CDR3 DNA sequence: TGCGCCAGCAGCTTGGGTGTCGGGAGGGGCAATTTTCAAGAGACCCAGTACTTC.